This T cell receptor beta chain was sequenced during a study of blood T cell repertoires in COVID-19. Original processing methods: Amplification from reference gene primers served as the basis for estimated nucleated cell counts. Method: immunoSEQ multiplex PCR; TCRdb's copy keeps in-frame clones and lacks some. V and J calls and clone size are given by that table; D and trimming were obtained from the DNA. The sample shows around 260,000 clones, 86% of them seen only once. Looked up from germline, CDR1 is MNHEY and CDR2 is SMNVEV (reference sequence). Trimming pared 7 bases from V and 3 bases from J, leaving 10 bases between. This CDR3 comprises 13 residues. This clone was seen a few times.

Sequenced sample: peripheral blood. The clonotype originates from a man between 40 and 49 years old who had recovered from COVID-19. The chain is built from TRBV27 and TRBJ2-1, with TRBD1 as a possible D gene (5 bases). CDR3 bases: TGTGCCAGCAAGGGGCAGGGCTACAATGAGCAGTTCTTC. Translation: CASKGQGYNEQFF.